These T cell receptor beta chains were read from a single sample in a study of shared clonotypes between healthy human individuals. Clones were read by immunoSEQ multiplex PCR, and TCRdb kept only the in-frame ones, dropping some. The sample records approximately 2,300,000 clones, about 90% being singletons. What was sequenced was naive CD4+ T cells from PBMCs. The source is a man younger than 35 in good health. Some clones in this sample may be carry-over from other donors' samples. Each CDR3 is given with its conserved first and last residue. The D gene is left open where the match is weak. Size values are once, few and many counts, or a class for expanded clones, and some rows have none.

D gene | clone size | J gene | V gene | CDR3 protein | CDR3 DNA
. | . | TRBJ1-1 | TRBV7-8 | CASSLDRHPNTEAFF | TGTGCCAGCAGCTTAGATCGGCACCCGAACACTGAAGCTTTCTTT
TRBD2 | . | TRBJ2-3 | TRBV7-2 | CASSPRTSGYSTDTQYF | TGTGCCAGCAGCCCCCGGACTAGCGGGTATAGCACAGATACGCAGTATTTT
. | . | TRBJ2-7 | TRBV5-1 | CASSFQYEQYF | TGCGCCAGCAGCTTCCAGTACGAGCAGTACTTC
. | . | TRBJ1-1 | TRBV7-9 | CASSIQENTEAFF | TGTGCCAGCAGCATACAGGAGAACACTGAAGCTTTCTTT
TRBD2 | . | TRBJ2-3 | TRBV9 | CASSFPLWAGGGTDTQYF | TGTGCCAGCAGCTTCCCACTGTGGGCGGGAGGAGGCACAGATACGCAGTATTTT
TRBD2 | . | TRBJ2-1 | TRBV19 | CASRTSGATYNEQFF | TGTGCCAGTAGGACTAGCGGGGCCACTTACAATGAGCAGTTCTTC
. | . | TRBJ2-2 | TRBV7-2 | CASSLAAANTGELFF | TGTGCCAGCAGCTTAGCGGCGGCGAACACCGGGGAGCTGTTTTTT
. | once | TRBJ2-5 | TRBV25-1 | CASTHRTSSSPNF | TGTGCCAGCACCCACAGGACCTCTTCCTCCCCCAACTTC
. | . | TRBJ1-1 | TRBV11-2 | CASSLDSPGAEAFF | TGTGCCAGCAGCTTAGACTCGCCAGGCGCAGAAGCTTTCTTT
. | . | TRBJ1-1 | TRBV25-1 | CASSDPVAGNTEAFF | TGTGCCAGCAGTGACCCTGTGGCGGGGAACACTGAAGCTTTCTTT
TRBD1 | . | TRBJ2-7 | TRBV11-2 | CASSFRGTGTNEQYF | TGTGCCAGCAGCTTCAGAGGGACAGGGACCAACGAGCAGTACTTC